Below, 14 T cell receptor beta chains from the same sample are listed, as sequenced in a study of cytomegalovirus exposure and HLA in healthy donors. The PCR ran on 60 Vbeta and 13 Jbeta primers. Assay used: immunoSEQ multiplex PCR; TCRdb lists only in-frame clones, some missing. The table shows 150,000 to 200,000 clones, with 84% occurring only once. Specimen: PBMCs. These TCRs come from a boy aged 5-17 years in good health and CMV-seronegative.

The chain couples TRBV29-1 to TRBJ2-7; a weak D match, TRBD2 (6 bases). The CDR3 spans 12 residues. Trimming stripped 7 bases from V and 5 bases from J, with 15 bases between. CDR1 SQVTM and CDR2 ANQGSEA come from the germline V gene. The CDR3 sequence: CSARDFWNEQYF. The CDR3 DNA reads TGCAGCGCTAGGGACTTTTGGAACGAGCAGTACTTC.

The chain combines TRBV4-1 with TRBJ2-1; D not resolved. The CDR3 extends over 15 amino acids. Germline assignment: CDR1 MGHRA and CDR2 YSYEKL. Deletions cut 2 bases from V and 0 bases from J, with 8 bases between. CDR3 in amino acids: CASSQLSNSYNEQFF. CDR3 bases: TGCGCCAGCAGCCAACTGAGCAACTCCTACAATGAGCAGTTCTTC.

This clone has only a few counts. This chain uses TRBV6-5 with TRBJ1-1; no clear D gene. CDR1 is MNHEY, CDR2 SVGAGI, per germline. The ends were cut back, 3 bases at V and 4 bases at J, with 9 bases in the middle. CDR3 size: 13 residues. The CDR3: CASSYTGFTEAFF. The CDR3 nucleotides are TGTGCCAGCAGTTATACGGGGTTCACTGAAGCTTTCTTT.

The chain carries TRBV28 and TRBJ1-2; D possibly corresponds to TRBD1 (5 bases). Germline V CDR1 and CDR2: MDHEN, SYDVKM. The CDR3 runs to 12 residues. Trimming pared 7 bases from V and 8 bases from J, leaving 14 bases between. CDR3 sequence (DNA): TGTGCCAGCACCCATAGTGGGGGGGGCTACACCTTC. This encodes CASTHSGGGYTF.

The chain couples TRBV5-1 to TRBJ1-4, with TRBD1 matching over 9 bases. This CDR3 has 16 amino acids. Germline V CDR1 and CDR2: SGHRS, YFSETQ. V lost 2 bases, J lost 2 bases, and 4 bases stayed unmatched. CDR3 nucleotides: TGCGCCAGCAGCTTTGGACAGGGGTTTACTAATGAAAAACTGTTTTTT. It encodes CASSFGQGFTNEKLFF.

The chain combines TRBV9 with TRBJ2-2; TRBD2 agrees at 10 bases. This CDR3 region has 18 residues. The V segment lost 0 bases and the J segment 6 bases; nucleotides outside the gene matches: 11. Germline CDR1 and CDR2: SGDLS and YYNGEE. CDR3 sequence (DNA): TGTGCCAGCAGCGTAGGTGCTAGCGGGGGACCCTCGGCCGGGGAGCTGTTTTTT. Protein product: CASSVGASGGPSAGELFF. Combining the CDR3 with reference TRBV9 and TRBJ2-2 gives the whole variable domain DSGVTQTPKHLITATGQRVTLRCSPRSGDLSVYWYQQSLDQGLQFLIQYYNGEERAKGNILERFSAQQFPDLHSELNLSSLELGDSALYFCASSVGASGGPSAGELFFGEGSRLTVL.

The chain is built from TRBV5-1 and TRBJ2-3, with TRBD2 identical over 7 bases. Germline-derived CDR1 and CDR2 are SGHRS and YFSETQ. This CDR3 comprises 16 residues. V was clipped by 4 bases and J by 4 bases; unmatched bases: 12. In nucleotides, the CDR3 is TGCGCCAGCAGCCCTACTGGACTAGAGTTTTCAGATACGCAGTATTTT. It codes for CASSPTGLEFSDTQYF.

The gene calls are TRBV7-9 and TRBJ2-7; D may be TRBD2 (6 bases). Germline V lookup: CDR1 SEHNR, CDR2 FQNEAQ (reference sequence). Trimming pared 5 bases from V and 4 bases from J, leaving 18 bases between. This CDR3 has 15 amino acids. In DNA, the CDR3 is TGTGCCAGCAGCCCGGGAGCCGGGGCAGGGTACGAGCAGTACTTC. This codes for CASSPGAGAGYEQYF.

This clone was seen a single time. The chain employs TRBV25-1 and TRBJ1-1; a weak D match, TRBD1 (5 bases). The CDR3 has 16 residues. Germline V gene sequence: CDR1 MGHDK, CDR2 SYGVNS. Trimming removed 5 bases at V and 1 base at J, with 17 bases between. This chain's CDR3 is CASSYHQGRANTEAFF. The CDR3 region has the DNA TGTGCCAGCAGTTATCATCAGGGCAGGGCGAACACTGAAGCTTTCTTT.

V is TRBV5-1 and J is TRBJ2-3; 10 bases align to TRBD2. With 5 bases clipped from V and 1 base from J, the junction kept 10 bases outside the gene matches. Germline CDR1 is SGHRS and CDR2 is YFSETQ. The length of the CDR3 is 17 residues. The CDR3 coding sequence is TGCGCCAGCAGGTGGCTAGCGGGAGATTTGGGCACAGATACGCAGTATTTT. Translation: CASRWLAGDLGTDTQYF.

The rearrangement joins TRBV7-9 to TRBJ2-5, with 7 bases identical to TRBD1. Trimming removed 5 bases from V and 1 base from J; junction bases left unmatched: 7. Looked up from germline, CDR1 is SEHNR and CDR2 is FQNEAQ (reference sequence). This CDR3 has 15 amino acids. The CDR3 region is CASSPMGQTQETQYF. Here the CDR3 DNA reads TGTGCCAGCAGCCCAATGGGACAGACCCAAGAGACCCAGTACTTC.

The CDR3 nucleotides are TGTGCCAGCAGTTTAGGGGGCGTTGGGTCCGAGCAGTACTTC. Amino acids: CASSLGGVGSEQYF. V is TRBV27 and J is TRBJ2-7, with a possible D match to TRBD1 (6 bases). Germline assignment: CDR1 MNHEY and CDR2 SMNVEV (reference sequence). This CDR3 has 14 amino acids. The V and J ends lost 2 bases and 6 bases respectively, with 14 bases between them.

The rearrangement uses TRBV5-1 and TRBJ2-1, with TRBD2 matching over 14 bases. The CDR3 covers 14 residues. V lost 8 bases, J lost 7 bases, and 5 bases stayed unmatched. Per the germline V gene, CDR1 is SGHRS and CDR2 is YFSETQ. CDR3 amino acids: CASSGLAGANEQFF. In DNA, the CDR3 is TGCGCCAGTTCGGGACTAGCGGGGGCTAATGAGCAGTTCTTC.

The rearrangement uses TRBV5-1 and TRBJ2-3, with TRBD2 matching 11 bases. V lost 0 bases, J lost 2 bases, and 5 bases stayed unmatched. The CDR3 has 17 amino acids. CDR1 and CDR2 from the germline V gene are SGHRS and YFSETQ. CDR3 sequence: CASSLGLAGIITDTQYF. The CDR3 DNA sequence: TGCGCCAGCAGCTTGGGACTAGCGGGAATTATCACAGATACGCAGTATTTT.